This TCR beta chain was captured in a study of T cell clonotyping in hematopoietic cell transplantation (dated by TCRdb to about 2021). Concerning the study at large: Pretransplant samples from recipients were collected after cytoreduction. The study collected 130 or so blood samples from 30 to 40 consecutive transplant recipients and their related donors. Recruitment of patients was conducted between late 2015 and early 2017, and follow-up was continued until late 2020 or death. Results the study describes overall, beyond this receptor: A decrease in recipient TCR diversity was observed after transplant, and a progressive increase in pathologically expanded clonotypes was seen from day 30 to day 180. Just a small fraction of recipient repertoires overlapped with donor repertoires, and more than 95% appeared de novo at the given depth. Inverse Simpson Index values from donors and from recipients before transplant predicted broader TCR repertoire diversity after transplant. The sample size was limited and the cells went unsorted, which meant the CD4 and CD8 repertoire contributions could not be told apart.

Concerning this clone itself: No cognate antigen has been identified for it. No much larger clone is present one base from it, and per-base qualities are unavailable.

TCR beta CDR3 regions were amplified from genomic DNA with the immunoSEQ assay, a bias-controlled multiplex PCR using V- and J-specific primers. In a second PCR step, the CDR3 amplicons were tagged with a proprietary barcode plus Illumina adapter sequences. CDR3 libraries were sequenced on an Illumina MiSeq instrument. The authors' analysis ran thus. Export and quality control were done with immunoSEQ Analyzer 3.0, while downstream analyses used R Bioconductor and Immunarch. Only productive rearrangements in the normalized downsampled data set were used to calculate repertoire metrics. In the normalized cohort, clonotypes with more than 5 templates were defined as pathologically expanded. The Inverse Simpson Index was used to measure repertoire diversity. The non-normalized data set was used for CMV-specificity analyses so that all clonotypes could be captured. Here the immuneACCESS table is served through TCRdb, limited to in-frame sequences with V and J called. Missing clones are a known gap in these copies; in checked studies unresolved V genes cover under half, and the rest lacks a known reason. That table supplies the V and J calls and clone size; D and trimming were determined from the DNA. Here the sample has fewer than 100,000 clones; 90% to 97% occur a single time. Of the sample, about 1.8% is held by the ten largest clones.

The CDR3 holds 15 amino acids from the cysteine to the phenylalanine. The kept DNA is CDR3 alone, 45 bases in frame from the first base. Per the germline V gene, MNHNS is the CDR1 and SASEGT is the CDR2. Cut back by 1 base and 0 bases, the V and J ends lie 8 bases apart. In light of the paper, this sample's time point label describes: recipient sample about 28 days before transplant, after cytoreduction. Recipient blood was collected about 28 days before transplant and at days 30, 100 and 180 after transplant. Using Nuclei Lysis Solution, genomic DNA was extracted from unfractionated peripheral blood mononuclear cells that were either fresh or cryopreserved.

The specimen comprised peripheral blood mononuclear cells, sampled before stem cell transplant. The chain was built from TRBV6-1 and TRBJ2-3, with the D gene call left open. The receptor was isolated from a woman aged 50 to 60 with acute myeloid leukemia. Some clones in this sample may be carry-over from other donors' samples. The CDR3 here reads CASSEELPSTDTQYF. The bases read TGTGCCAGCAGTGAAGAGCTACCTAGCACAGATACGCAGTATTTT.